Listed here are 23 T cell receptor beta chains from one sample, sequenced in a study of blood T cell repertoires in COVID-19. Produced via immunoSEQ multiplex PCR; TCRdb's table is partial and in-frame only. The sample includes about 35,000 clones, 90% to 95% of them seen just once. The sequenced sample consisted of peripheral blood. These receptors all come from a man in his forties or fifties with active COVID-19.

V and J are TRBV5-1 and TRBJ1-2; no definite D call. Trimming stripped 0 bases from V and 4 bases from J, with 22 bases between. The CDR3 loop spans 18 amino acids. Germline V gene lookup returns CDR1 SGHRS and CDR2 YFSETQ. DNA for the CDR3: TGCGCCAGCAGCTTGGGATCGGAGGCAGACATCGTACTCTATGGCTACACCTTC. Its protein is CASSLGSEADIVLYGYTF.

V is TRBV6-2 or TRBV6-3 and J is TRBJ1-1; D uncertain. Trimming left V 1 base short and J 0 bases short, with 9 bases between. The germline gives CDR1 MNHEY, CDR2 SVGEGT. CDR3 length: 15 amino acids. The CDR3 nucleotides are TGTGCCAGCAGTTACTGGGCAGCTATGAACACTGAAGCTTTCTTT. It yields the protein CASSYWAAMNTEAFF.

This sequence joins TRBV14 and TRBJ1-2, with 9 bases identical to TRBD1. The CDR3 has 14 amino acids. After removal of 4 bases from V and 4 bases from J, the junction contained 4 bases not matched to a gene. Germline lookup yields CDR1 SGHDN and CDR2 FVKESK. For the CDR3, the DNA is TGTGCCAGCAGCCCACAGGGGGCGAGCTATGGCTACACCTTC. Amino acid sequence: CASSPQGASYGYTF.

The CDR3: CASLISPPRQNSYEQYF. DNA of the CDR3: TGCGCCAGCCTTATTTCCCCTCCTCGACAAAACTCCTACGAGCAGTACTTC. The chain uses TRBV5-1 and TRBJ2-7; D is unclear. CDR3 length: 17 residues. Trimming shortened V by 7 bases and J by 0 bases, and 23 bases separated the two germline ends. Germline loops: CDR1 SGHRS, CDR2 YFSETQ.

This clone was picked up one time. The rearrangement uses TRBV2 and TRBJ2-2; perhaps TRBD1 as D (5 bases). This CDR3 has 14 amino acids. The V gene's germline CDR1 is SNHLY and CDR2 FYNNEI. V was shortened by 6 bases and J by 6 bases, with 14 bases between the two germline ends. The CDR3 loop is CASRVITGSGELFF. For the CDR3, the DNA is TGTGCCAGCAGAGTCATCACAGGTTCCGGGGAGCTGTTTTTT.

The chain couples TRBV18 to TRBJ2-7, with 7 nucleotides matching TRBD2. Germline V gene sequence: CDR1 KGHSH, CDR2 LQKENI. This CDR3 is 17 amino acids long. The ends lost 3 bases at V and 0 bases at J; junction bases unmatched: 11. DNA of the CDR3: TGTGCCAGCTCACCCCGGGCAGCGGGGTATAGCTCCTACGAGCAGTACTTC. This sequence encodes CASSPRAAGYSSYEQYF.

This clone was recorded once. V gene TRBV11-2 combines with J gene TRBJ1-2; 11 bases map to TRBD1. The CDR3 totals 14 residues. The V gene end was trimmed by 5 bases and the J gene end by 8 bases; junction bases not matched to a gene: 7. CDR1 SGHAT and CDR2 FQNNGV come from the germline V gene. The CDR3 DNA reads TGTGCCAGCAGCCGTGGACAGGGGGCTTGGGGCTACACCTTC. It specifies CASSRGQGAWGYTF.

The V call is TRBV6-1, the J call TRBJ1-2; tentative D call: TRBD1 (6 bases). Germline CDR1 MNHNS, CDR2 SASEGT. The CDR3 has 15 residues. V was shortened by 2 bases and J by 6 bases, with 16 bases between the two germline ends. The CDR3 loop is CASSELKGDWNGYTF. DNA of the CDR3: TGTGCCAGCAGTGAATTAAAGGGGGATTGGAATGGCTACACCTTC.

The chain links TRBV19 to TRBJ1-6; D unresolved. V was trimmed by 7 bases and J by 1 base, leaving 8 bases between them. Germline V gene sequence: CDR1 LNHDA, CDR2 SQIVND (reference sequence). CDR3 length equals 14 residues. This CDR3 is CASKGASYNSPLHF. CDR3 nucleotides: TGTGCCAGTAAGGGAGCGTCCTATAATTCACCCCTCCACTTT. Full variable domain (rest looked up from reference TRBV19 and TRBJ1-6): DGGITQSPKYLFRKEGQNVTLSCEQNLNHDAMYWYRQDPGQGLRLIYYSQIVNDFQKGDIAEGYSVSREKKESFPLTVTSAQKNPTAFYLCASKGASYNSPLHFGNGTRLTVT.

This clone was found once. The chain joins TRBV15 to TRBJ1-5, with D unclear. Trimming stripped 1 base from V and 0 bases from J, with 7 bases between. CDR3 length: 15 residues. Germline V gene lookup returns CDR1 LNHNV and CDR2 YYDKDF (reference sequence). CDR3 DNA sequence: TGTGCCACCAGCAGAGGTACAAATAGCAATCAGCCCCAGCATTTT. Its translation is CATSRGTNSNQPQHF.

This chain connects TRBV7-9 to TRBJ2-6; 9 bases map to TRBD1. The CDR3 covers 19 residues. Germline assignment: CDR1 SEHNR and CDR2 FQNEAQ (reference sequence). V was clipped by 5 bases and J by 2 bases; unmatched bases: 13. CDR3: CASSVWPGQGIPGANVLTF. The CDR3 nucleotides are TGTGCCAGCAGCGTTTGGCCGGGACAGGGAATCCCTGGGGCCAACGTCCTGACTTTC. Filled out from reference TRBV7-9 and TRBJ2-6, the complete variable domain reads DTGVSQNPRHKITKRGQNVTFRCDPISEHNRLYWYRQTLGQGPEFLTYFQNEAQLEKSRLLSDRFSAERPKGSFSTLEIQRTEQGDSAMYLCASSVWPGQGIPGANVLTFGAGSRLTVL.

The chain links TRBV7-3 to TRBJ2-2; no definite D call. In germline, CDR1 is SGHTA, CDR2 FQGTGA. V was clipped by 5 bases and J by 4 bases, with 14 bases between them. CDR3 length: 15 residues. The CDR3 is CASSQADATTGELFF. The CDR3 DNA is TGTGCCAGCAGCCAGGCTGACGCAACCACCGGGGAGCTGTTTTTT.

This chain uses TRBV19 with TRBJ2-1; D unresolved. V lost 5 bases and J 4 bases, leaving 6 bases between the germline ends. The CDR3 covers 12 residues. Per germline, CDR1 LNHDA and CDR2 SQIVND (reference sequence). CDR3 sequence: CASSYYYNEQFF. The DNA for the CDR3 is TGTGCCAGTAGTTACTATTACAATGAGCAGTTCTTC.

The V call is TRBV10-3, the J call TRBJ2-5; D unresolved. CDR3 length: 12 residues. CDR1 and CDR2 (germline): ENHRY, SYGVKD. With 9 bases removed from V and 2 bases from J, the gap between germline ends came to 10 bases. CDR3 sequence (DNA): TGTGCCATATCTAGGAGTCAAGAGACCCAGTACTTC. It translates to CAISRSQETQYF.

The chain links TRBV5-6 to TRBJ2-7; weak D call: TRBD2 (5 bases). Trimming removed 4 bases from V and 0 bases from J, with 11 bases in between. The length of the CDR3 is 14 residues. CDR1 and CDR2 from the germline V gene are SGHDT and YYEEEE. DNA for the CDR3: TGTGCCAGCAGCGCGCGGGCCCTCTCCTACGAGCAGTACTTC. This gives the protein CASSARALSYEQYF.

This clone was seen only once. The chain employs TRBV27 and TRBJ2-7; 9 positions agree with TRBD1. J gave up 3 bases and V 2 bases, and 2 bases lay outside the gene matches. Germline V gene lookup returns CDR1 MNHEY and CDR2 SMNVEV (reference sequence). This CDR3 spans 14 amino acids. The CDR3 nucleotides are TGTGCCAGCAGTTTAAGGACAGGGGACTACGAGCAGTACTTC. This sequence encodes CASSLRTGDYEQYF.

V and J are TRBV7-2 and TRBJ1-5; D remains unclear. Trimming removed 5 bases at V and 7 bases at J, with 9 bases between. CDR3 length: 12 amino acids. The germline V gene encodes CDR1 SGHTA and CDR2 FQGNSA. CDR3 nucleotide sequence: TGTGCCAGCAGCCCGACTAGGCAGCCCCAGCATTTT. It codes for CASSPTRQPQHF.

This chain connects TRBV6-4 to TRBJ2-7; 7 bases align to TRBD1. Trimming cost V 0 bases and J 1 base; bases outside gene matches: 3. CDR1 is MRHNA, CDR2 SNTAGT, per germline. The CDR3 runs 15 residues. CDR3 residues: CASSDSDRASYEQYF. The DNA for the CDR3 is TGTGCCAGCAGTGACTCCGACAGGGCTTCCTACGAGCAGTACTTC.

The V and J genes are TRBV7-2 and TRBJ1-3; 7 bases agree with TRBD1. Trimming at V came to 4 bases and at J to 4 bases, leaving 1 base not matched to a gene. Germline values: CDR1 SGHTA, CDR2 FQGNSA. This CDR3 is built from 13 residues. The CDR3 sequence is CASSSGQGNTIYF. CDR3 bases: TGTGCCAGCAGCTCGGGACAGGGAAACACCATATATTTT.

The J gene is TRBJ2-1, the V gene TRBV4-2, with D possibly matching TRBD2 (7 bases). Germline CDR1 LGHNA, CDR2 YNFKEQ. The germline V and J ends were trimmed by 4 bases and 5 bases, with 21 bases remaining between them. The CDR3 is made up of 17 amino acids. Here the CDR3 DNA reads TGTGCCAGCAGCCGCGCGGAGGGGGGGGGTTCCGACAATGAGCAGTTCTTC. Its protein is CASSRAEGGGSDNEQFF.

This clone occurred a few times. This chain connects TRBV6-2 or TRBV6-3 to TRBJ2-1; tentative D call: TRBD2 (6 bases). V gave up 5 bases and J gave up 7 bases, with 15 bases separating them. Germline CDR1 and CDR2: MNHEY and SVGEGT. This CDR3 contains 14 residues. This CDR3 is CASSQTTRENEQFF. Here the CDR3 DNA reads TGTGCCAGCAGTCAGACTACGCGGGAAAATGAGCAGTTCTTC.

The chain is built from TRBV2 and TRBJ2-3; 13 bases map to TRBD2. V lost 5 bases, J lost 3 bases, and 8 bases stayed unmatched. Looked up from germline, CDR1 is SNHLY and CDR2 is FYNNEI. This CDR3 is built from 17 residues. CDR3 region: CASSPLPTSGGTDTQYF. In DNA form, the CDR3 reads TGTGCCAGCAGTCCACTTCCGACTAGCGGGGGGACAGATACGCAGTATTTT. Full variable domain (rest looked up from reference TRBV2 and TRBJ2-3): EPEVTQTPSHQVTQMGQEVILRCVPISNHLYFYWYRQILGQKVEFLVSFYNNEISEKSEIFDDQFSVERPDGSNFTLKIRSTKLEDSAMYFCASSPLPTSGGTDTQYFGPGTRLTVL.

The rearrangement links TRBV19 to TRBJ2-2; weak D call: TRBD2 (5 bases). Trimming took 6 bases from V and 2 from J, leaving 10 bases between them. The germline V gene encodes CDR1 LNHDA and CDR2 SQIVND (reference sequence). This CDR3 has 14 amino acids. The CDR3 here is CASRGLGNTGELFF. In DNA form, the CDR3 reads TGTGCCAGTAGAGGACTGGGAAACACCGGGGAGCTGTTTTTT.